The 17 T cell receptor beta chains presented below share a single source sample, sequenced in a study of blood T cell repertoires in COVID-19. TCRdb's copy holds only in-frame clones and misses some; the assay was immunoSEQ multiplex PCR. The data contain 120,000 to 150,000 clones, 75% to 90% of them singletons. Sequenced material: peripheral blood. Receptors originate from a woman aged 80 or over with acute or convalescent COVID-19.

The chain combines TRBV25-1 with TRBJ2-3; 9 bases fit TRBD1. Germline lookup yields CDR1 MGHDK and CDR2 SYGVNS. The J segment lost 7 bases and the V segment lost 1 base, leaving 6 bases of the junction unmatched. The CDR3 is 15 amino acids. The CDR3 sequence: CASSELGTGSNTQYF. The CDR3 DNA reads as TGTGCCAGCAGTGAATTAGGGACAGGGTCAAATACGCAGTATTTT.

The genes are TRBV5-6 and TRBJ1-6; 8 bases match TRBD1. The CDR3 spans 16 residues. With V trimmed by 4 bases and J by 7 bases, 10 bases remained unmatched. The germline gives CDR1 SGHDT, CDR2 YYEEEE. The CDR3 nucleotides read TGTGCCAGCAGCCCTGGGACAGGCGGTTGGAATTCACCCCTCCACTTT. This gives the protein CASSPGTGGWNSPLHF.

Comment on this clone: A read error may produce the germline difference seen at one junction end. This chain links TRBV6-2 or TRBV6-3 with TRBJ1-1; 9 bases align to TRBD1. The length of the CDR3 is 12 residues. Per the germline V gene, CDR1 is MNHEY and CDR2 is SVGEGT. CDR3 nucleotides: TGTGCCAGCAGTTACGGGACAGGGAACACTCGGTTT. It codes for CASSYGTGNTRF.

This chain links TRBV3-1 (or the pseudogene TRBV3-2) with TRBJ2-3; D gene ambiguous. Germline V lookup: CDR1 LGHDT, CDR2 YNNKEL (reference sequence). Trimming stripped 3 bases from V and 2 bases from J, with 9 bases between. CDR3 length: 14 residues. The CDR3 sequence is CASSQTRTTDTQYF. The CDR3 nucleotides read TGTGCCAGCAGCCAGACTCGTACCACAGATACGCAGTATTTT.

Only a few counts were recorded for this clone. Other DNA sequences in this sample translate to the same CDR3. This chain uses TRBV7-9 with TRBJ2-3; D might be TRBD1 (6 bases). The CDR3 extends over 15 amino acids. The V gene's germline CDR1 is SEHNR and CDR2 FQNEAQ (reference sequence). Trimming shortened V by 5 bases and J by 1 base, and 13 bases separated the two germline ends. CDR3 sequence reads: CASSPPRTGTDTQYF. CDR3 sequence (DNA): TGTGCCAGCAGCCCCCCCCGGACAGGCACAGATACGCAGTATTTT.

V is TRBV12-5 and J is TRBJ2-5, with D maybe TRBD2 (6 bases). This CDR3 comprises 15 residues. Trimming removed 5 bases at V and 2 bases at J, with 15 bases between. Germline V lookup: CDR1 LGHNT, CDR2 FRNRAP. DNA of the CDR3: TGTGCTAGTGGTAAACAGGAGGGACCACAAGAGACCCAGTACTTC. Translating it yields CASGKQEGPQETQYF.

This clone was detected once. In nucleotides, the CDR3 is TGTGCCAGCAGCCCTAGGGGTTTGAATACGCAGTATTTT. Residues: CASSPRGLNTQYF. The V gene is TRBV5-6, the J gene TRBJ2-3; D possibly corresponds to TRBD1 (5 bases). CDR3 length equals 13 residues. The germline V and J ends were trimmed by 4 bases and 7 bases, with 13 bases remaining between them. Germline CDR1 SGHDT, CDR2 YYEEEE.

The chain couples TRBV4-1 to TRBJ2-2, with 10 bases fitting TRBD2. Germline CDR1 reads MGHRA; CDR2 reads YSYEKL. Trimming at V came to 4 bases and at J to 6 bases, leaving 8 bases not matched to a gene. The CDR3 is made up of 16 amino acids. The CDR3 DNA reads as TGCGCCAGCAGCCCCCATAGCGGGGGGATGGCCGGGGAGCTGTTTTTT. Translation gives CASSPHSGGMAGELFF.

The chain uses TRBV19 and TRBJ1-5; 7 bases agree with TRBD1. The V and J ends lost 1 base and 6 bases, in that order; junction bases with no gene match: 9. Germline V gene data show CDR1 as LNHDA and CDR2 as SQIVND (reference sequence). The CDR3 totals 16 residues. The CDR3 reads CASSIGRGPAGQPQHF. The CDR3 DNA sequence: TGTGCCAGTAGTATAGGGAGGGGGCCGGCGGGTCAGCCCCAGCATTTT.

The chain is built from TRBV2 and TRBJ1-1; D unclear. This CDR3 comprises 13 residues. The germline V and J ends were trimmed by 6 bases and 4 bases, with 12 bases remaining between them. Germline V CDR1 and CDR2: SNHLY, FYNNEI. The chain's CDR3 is CASRRVAVTEAFF. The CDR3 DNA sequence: TGTGCCAGCAGGAGAGTGGCGGTCACTGAAGCTTTCTTT.

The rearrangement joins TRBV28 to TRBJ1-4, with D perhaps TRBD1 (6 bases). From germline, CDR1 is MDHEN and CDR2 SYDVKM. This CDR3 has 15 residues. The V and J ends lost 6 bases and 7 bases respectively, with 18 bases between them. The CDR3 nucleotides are TGTGCCAGCAGATCGATACCAGGGGTGGGTGAAAAACTGTTTTTT. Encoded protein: CASRSIPGVGEKLFF.

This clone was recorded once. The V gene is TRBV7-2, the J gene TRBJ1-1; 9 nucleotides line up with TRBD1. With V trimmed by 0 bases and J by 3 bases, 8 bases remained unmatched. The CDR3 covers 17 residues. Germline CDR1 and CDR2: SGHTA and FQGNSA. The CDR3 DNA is TGTGCCAGCAGCTTAGCCTACAGGGGGCGTATGGACACTGAAGCTTTCTTT. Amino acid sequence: CASSLAYRGRMDTEAFF. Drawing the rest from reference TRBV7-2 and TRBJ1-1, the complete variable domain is GAGVSQSPSNKVTEKGKDVELRCDPISGHTALYWYRQSLGQGLEFLIYFQGNSAPDKSGLPSDRFSAERTGGSVSTLTIQRTQQEDSAVYLCASSLAYRGRMDTEAFFGQGTRLTVV.

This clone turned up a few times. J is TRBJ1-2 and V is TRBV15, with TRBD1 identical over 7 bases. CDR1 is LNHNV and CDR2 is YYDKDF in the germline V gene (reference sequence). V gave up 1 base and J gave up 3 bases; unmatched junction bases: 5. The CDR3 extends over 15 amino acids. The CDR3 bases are TGTGCCACCAGCAGAGCGGGCGGACAGGACTATGGCTACACCTTC. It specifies CATSRAGGQDYGYTF. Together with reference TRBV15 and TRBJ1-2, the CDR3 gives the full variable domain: DAMVIQNPRYQVTQFGKPVTLSCSQTLNHNVMYWYQQKSSQAPKLLFHYYDKDFNNEADTPDNFQSRRPNTSFCFLDIRSPGLGDTAMYLCATSRAGGQDYGYTFGSGTRLTVV.

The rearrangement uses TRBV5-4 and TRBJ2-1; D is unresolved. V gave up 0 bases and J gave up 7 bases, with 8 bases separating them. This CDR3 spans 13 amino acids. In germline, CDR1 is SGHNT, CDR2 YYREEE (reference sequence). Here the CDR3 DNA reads TGTGCCAGCAGCTTGGCCTCGGTAAATGAGCAGTTCTTC. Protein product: CASSLASVNEQFF. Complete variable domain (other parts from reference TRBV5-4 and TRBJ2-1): ETGVTQSPTHLIKTRGQQVTLRCSSQSGHNTVSWYQQALGQGPQFIFQYYREEENGRGNFPPRFSGLQFPNYSSELNVNALELDDSALYLCASSLASVNEQFFGPGTRLTVL.

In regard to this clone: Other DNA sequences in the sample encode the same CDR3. This chain's CDR3 is CASSGRTGENEKLFF. In DNA, the CDR3 is TGCGCCAGCAGTGGCCGGACAGGGGAGAATGAAAAACTGTTTTTT. The genes are TRBV10-1 and TRBJ1-4, with 9 bases matching TRBD1. With 4 bases clipped from V and 5 bases from J, the junction kept 5 bases outside the gene matches. The CDR3 runs 15 residues. Germline V lookup: CDR1 WNHNN, CDR2 SYGVQD (reference sequence).

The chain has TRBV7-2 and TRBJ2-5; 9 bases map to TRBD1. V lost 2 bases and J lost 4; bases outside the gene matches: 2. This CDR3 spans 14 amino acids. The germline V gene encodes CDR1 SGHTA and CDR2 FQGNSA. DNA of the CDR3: TGTGCCAGCAGCTTAAACAGGGGGCCAGAGACCCAGTACTTC. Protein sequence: CASSLNRGPETQYF.

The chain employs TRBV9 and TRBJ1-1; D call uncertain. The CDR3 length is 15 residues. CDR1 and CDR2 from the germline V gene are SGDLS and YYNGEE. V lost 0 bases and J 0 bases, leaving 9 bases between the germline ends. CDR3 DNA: TGTGCCAGCAGCGTAGTCGGGTCGATGAACACTGAAGCTTTCTTT. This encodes CASSVVGSMNTEAFF.